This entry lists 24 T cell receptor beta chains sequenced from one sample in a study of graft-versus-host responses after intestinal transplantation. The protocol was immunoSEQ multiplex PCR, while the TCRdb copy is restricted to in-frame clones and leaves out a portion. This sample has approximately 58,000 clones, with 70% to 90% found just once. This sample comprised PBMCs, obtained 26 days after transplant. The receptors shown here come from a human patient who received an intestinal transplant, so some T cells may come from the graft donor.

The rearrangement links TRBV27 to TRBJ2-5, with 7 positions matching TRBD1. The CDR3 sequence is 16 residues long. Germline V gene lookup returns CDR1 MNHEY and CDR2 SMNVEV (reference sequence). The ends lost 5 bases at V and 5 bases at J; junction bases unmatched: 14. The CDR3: CASSHWDRVKSETQYF. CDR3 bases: TGTGCCAGCAGTCATTGGGACAGAGTAAAATCCGAGACCCAGTACTTC.

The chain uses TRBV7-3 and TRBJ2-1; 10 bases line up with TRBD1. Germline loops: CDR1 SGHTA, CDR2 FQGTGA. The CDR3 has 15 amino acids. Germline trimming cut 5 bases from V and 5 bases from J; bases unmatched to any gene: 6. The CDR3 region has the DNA TGTGCCAGCAGCCGGACAGGGGGGCTGCACAATGAGCAGTTCTTC. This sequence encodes CASSRTGGLHNEQFF.

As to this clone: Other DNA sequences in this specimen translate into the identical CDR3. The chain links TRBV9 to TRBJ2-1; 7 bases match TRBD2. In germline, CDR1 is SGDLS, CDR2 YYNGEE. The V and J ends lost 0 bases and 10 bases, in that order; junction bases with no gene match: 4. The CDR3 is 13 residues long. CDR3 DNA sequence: TGTGCCAGCAGCGTAGTGTGGGGGGGAGAGCAGTTCTTC. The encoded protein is CASSVVWGGEQFF. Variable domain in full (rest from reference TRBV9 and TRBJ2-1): DSGVTQTPKHLITATGQRVTLRCSPRSGDLSVYWYQQSLDQGLQFLIQYYNGEERAKGNILERFSAQQFPDLHSELNLSSLELGDSALYFCASSVVWGGEQFFGPGTRLTVL.

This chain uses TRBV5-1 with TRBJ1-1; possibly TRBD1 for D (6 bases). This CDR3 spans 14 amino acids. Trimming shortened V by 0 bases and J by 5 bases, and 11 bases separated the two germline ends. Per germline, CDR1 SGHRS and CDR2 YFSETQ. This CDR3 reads CASSLDREITEAFF. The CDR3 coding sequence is TGCGCCAGCAGCTTGGACAGGGAGATAACTGAAGCTTTCTTT.

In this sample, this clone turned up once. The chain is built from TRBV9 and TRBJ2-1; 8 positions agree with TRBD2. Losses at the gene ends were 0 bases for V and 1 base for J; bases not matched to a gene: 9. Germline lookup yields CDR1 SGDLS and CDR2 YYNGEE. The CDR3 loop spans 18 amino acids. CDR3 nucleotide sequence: TGTGCCAGCAGCGTAGCTGGTAGCGGGACGTCTTCCTACAATGAGCAGTTCTTC. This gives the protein CASSVAGSGTSSYNEQFF.

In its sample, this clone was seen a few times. CDR3: CASSVGGGNEKLFF. The DNA of the CDR3 is TGTGCCAGCAGCGTAGGAGGGGGAAATGAAAAACTGTTTTTT. This chain connects TRBV9 to TRBJ1-4; tentative D call: TRBD1 (6 bases). Germline V CDR1 and CDR2: SGDLS, YYNGEE. Trimming shortened V by 0 bases and J by 5 bases, and 8 bases separated the two germline ends. The CDR3 runs to 14 residues.

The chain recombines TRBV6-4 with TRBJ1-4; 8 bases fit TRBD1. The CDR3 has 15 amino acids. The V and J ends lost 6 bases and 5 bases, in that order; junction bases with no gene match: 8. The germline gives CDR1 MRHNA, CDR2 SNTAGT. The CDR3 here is CASSPGQGSNEKLFF. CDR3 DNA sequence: TGTGCCAGCAGCCCCGGACAGGGAAGCAATGAAAAACTGTTTTTT.

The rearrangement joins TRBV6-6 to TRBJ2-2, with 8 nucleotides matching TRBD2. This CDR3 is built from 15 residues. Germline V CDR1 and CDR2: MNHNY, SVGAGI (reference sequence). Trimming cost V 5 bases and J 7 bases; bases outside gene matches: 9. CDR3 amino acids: CASSTREGRGGELFF. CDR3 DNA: TGTGCCAGCAGTACCCGGGAGGGGAGGGGCGGGGAGCTGTTTTTT.

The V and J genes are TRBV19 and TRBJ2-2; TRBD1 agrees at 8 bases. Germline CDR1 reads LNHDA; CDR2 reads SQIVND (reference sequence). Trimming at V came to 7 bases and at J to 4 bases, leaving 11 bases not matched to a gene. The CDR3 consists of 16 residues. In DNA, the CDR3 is TGTGCCAGTATGAGTTTGGCAGGGGGCATCACCGGGGAGCTGTTTTTT. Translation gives CASMSLAGGITGELFF.

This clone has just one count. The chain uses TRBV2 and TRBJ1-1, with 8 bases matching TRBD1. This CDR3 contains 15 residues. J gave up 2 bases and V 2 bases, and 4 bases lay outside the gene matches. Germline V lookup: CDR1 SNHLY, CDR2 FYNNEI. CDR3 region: CASSERTGINTEAFF. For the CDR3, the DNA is TGTGCCAGCAGTGAAAGGACAGGGATTAACACTGAAGCTTTCTTT. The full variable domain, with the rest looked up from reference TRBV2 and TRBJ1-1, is EPEVTQTPSHQVTQMGQEVILRCVPISNHLYFYWYRQILGQKVEFLVSFYNNEISEKSEIFDDQFSVERPDGSNFTLKIRSTKLEDSAMYFCASSERTGINTEAFFGQGTRLTVV.

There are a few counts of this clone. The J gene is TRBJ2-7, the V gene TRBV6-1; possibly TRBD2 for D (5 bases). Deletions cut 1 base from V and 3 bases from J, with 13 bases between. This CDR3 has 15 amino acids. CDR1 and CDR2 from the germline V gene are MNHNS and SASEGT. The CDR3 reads CASSEGLNTNYEQYV. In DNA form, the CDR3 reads TGTGCCAGCAGTGAAGGACTAAACACCAACTACGAGCAGTACGTC.

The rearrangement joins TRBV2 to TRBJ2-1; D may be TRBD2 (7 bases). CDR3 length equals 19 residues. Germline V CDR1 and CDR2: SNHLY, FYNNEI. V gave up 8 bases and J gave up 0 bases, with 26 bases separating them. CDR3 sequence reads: CASGVMGGRARDSYNEQFF. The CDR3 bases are TGTGCCAGCGGAGTTATGGGGGGGCGAGCGAGGGACTCCTACAATGAGCAGTTCTTC.

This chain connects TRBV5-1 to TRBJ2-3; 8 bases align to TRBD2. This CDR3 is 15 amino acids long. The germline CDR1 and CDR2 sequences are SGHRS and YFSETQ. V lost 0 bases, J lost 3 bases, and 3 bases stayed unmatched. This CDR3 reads CASSLGGGLTDTQYF. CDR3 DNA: TGCGCCAGCAGCTTGGGCGGGGGGTTGACAGATACGCAGTATTTT.

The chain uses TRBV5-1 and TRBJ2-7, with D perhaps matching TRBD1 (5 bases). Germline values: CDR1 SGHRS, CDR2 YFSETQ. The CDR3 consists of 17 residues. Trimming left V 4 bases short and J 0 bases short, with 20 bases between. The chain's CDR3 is CASSLLFDSSSSYEQYF. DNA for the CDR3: TGCGCCAGCAGCCTTTTGTTTGACAGTTCGAGCTCCTACGAGCAGTACTTC.

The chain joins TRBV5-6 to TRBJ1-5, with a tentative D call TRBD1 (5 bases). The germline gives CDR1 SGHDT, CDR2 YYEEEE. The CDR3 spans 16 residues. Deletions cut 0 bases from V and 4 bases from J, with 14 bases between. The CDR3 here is CASSLGGEIKNQPQHF. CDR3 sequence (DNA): TGTGCCAGCAGCTTGGGGGGCGAAATAAAAAATCAGCCCCAGCATTTT.

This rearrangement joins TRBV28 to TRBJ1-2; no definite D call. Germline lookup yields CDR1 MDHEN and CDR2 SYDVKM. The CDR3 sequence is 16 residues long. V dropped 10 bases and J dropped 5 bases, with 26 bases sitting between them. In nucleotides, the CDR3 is TGTGCCATCTTACCCCCGGGTCAACACCCCTTATATGGCTACACCTTC. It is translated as CAILPPGQHPLYGYTF.

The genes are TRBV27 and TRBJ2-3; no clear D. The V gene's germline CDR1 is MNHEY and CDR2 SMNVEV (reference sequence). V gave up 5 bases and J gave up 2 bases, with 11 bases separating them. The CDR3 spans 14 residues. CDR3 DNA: TGTGCCAGCAGTAGCCGCCTTCTCACAGATACGCAGTATTTT. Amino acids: CASSSRLLTDTQYF.

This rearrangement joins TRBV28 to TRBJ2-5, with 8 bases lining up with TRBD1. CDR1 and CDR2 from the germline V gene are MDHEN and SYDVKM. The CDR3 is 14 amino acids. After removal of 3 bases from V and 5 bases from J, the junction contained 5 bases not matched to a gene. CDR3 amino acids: CASSFAGGAETQYF. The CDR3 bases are TGTGCCAGCAGTTTCGCAGGGGGCGCGGAGACCCAGTACTTC.

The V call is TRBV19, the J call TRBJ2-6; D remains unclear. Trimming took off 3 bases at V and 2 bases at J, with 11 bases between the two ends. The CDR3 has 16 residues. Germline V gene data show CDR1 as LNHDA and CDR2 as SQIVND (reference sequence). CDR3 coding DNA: TGTGCCAGTAGTATTTCCCCTCTAGCTGGGGCCAACGTCCTGACTTTC. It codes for CASSISPLAGANVLTF.

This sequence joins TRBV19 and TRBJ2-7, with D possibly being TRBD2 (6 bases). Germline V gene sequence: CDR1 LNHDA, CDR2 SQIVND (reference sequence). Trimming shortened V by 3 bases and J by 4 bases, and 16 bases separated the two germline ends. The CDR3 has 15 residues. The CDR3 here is CASSMESSGEYEQYF. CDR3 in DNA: TGTGCCAGTAGTATGGAGAGTAGCGGAGAATACGAGCAGTACTTC.

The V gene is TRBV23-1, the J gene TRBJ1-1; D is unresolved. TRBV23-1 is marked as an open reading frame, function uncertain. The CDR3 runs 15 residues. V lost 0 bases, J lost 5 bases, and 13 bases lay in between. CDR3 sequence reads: CASSQSESGGTEAFF. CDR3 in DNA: TGCGCCAGCAGTCAATCGGAAAGTGGAGGGACTGAAGCTTTCTTT.

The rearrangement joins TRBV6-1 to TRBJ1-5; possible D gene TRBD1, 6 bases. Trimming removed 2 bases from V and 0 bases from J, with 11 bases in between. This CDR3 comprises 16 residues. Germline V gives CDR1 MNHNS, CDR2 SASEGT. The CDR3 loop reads CASSEQGQNSNQPQHF. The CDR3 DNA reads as TGTGCCAGCAGTGAACAAGGACAGAATAGCAATCAGCCCCAGCATTTT.

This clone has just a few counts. The CDR3 sequence is CASSVGAGYYNEQFF. CDR3 bases: TGTGCCAGCAGCGTAGGGGCGGGCTACTACAATGAGCAGTTCTTC. The gene calls are TRBV9 and TRBJ2-1, with D tentatively TRBD2 (5 bases). The CDR3 has 15 amino acids. Trimming shortened V by 0 bases and J by 3 bases, and 10 bases separated the two germline ends. Germline CDR1 and CDR2: SGDLS and YYNGEE.

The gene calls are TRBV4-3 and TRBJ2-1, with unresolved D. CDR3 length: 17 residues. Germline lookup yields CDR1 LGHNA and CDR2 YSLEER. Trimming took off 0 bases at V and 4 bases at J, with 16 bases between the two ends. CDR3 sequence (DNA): TGCGCCAGCAGCCAAGAGTTCTCAGGTCTTCCTTACAATGAGCAGTTCTTC. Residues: CASSQEFSGLPYNEQFF.